One and the same sample provided the 32 T cell receptor beta chains below, sequenced in a study of T cell repertoires in cytomegalovirus infection. TCRdb re-called the reads with MiXCR, one entry per CDR3 protein. Of hundreds of thousands of distinct CDR3 sequences detected, roughly a third appear once; the ten largest clones hold roughly an eighth. Source material: PBMCs. These receptors were taken from a human donor in good health (CMV status not recorded). Some clones in this sample may be carry-over from other donors' samples.

The rearrangement links TRBV25-1 to TRBJ1-5; D remains unclear. In germline, CDR1 is MGHDK, CDR2 SYGVNS. The CDR3 has 16 amino acids. Deletions cut 5 bases from V and 3 bases from J, with 17 bases between. The CDR3 protein is CASSTLAPGPNQPQHF. CDR3 bases: TGTGCCAGCAGTACCTTGGCCCCAGGACCCAATCAGCCCCAGCATTTT.

To note about this clonotype: This CDR3 fails to terminate in the conserved phenylalanine or tryptophan, so it likely reflects a read error. The V gene is TRBV7-2, the J gene TRBJ2-1, with D possibly matching TRBD1 (6 bases). Germline CDR1 reads SGHTA; CDR2 reads FQGNSA. CDR3 length: 14 amino acids. The CDR3: CARSSRGFGNEQFC. The DNA for the CDR3 is TGTGCCAGAAGCTCGAGGGGGTTTGGCAATGAGCAGTTCTGC.

This chain links TRBV19 with TRBJ1-1, with 7 bases matching TRBD1. CDR1 is LNHDA, CDR2 SQIVND, per germline (reference sequence). Germline trimming cut 7 bases from V and 2 bases from J; bases unmatched to any gene: 7. The CDR3 loop spans 14 amino acids. DNA for the CDR3: TGTGCCAGTATTCCTCGGACAGGAAACACTGAAGCTTTCTTT. Amino acid sequence: CASIPRTGNTEAFF.

CDR3 region: CASHDRGLGANVLTF. CDR3 nucleotide sequence: TGTGCCAGCCACGACAGGGGTTTGGGGGCCAACGTCCTGACTTTC. V gene TRBV19 combines with J gene TRBJ2-6; 8 bases match TRBD1. J was trimmed by 4 bases and V by 9 bases; bases with no gene match: 8. The germline V gene encodes CDR1 LNHDA and CDR2 SQIVND (reference sequence). This CDR3 comprises 15 residues. The full variable domain, rest sourced from reference TRBV19 and TRBJ2-6, is DGGITQSPKYLFRKEGQNVTLSCEQNLNHDAMYWYRQDPGQGLRLIYYSQIVNDFQKGDIAEGYSVSREKKESFPLTVTSAQKNPTAFYLCASHDRGLGANVLTFGAGSRLTVL.

This clonotype has a single count. The chain has TRBV29-1 and TRBJ2-5; D not resolved. Trimming took off 4 bases at V and 5 bases at J, with 23 bases between the two ends. Germline CDR1 reads SQVTM; CDR2 reads ANQGSEA. This CDR3 comprises 16 residues. CDR3 protein: CSVAVIVVVAKETQYF. Written as DNA, the CDR3 is TGCAGCGTTGCAGTAATCGTGGTCGTGGCTAAGGAGACCCAGTACTTC.

The sample holds many counts of this clonotype. One end of the junction does not line up with germline, which may come from a read error. This chain uses TRBV11-3 with TRBJ2-7; tentatively, D is TRBD2 (6 bases). This CDR3 has 10 residues. The germline CDR1 and CDR2 sequences are SGHNT and YENEEA. The CDR3 bases are TGTGCCAGCAGCCACGGACGGGAGAATTTC. Translated, it gives CASSHGRENF.

The V call is TRBV2, the J call TRBJ2-7; D is perhaps TRBD2 (5 bases). V was pared by 1 base and J by 6 bases, with 13 bases between. The CDR3 consists of 14 residues. Germline lookup yields CDR1 SNHLY and CDR2 FYNNEI. CDR3 residues: CASSEGPGKGEQYF. DNA for the CDR3: TGTGCCAGCAGTGAAGGTCCGGGGAAGGGCGAGCAGTACTTC.

Regarding this clonotype: This CDR3 fails to terminate in the conserved phenylalanine or tryptophan, so it likely reflects a read error. The chain recombines TRBV6-1 with TRBJ2-1, with no clear D. This CDR3 region has 14 residues. Germline V gene sequence: CDR1 MNHNS, CDR2 SASEGT. The V end was cut by 5 bases, the J end by 6 bases, with 14 bases between. The CDR3 sequence is CASSFAGPANEQFL. The CDR3 bases are TGTGCCAGCAGTTTTGCAGGACCTGCCAATGAGCAGTTCTTA.

This clonotype was picked up many times. The genes are TRBV7-6 and TRBJ2-2; TRBD1 matches at 7 bases. From germline, CDR1 is SGHVS and CDR2 FNYEAQ. This CDR3 region has 17 residues. J was trimmed by 6 bases and V by 4 bases; bases with no gene match: 14. DNA of the CDR3: TGTGCCAGCAGCTCCGGACAGGTTGATCATGTCGCCGGGGAGCTGTTTTTT. This gives the protein CASSSGQVDHVAGELFF.

Of note for this clonotype: A read error may be the cause here, since a much bigger clone is one base away. The chain couples TRBV7-2 to TRBJ1-6, with D unresolved. This CDR3 is built from 14 residues. The germline CDR1 and CDR2 sequences are SGHTA and FQGNSA. The CDR3 sequence is CASSLDYYNSPFHF. The CDR3 nucleotides are TGTGCCAGCAGCCTCGACTATTATAATTCACCCTTCCACTTT.

This sequence joins TRBV6-2 or TRBV6-3 and TRBJ1-5; no clear D. V gave up 2 bases and J gave up 2 bases, with 7 bases separating them. The length of the CDR3 is 14 residues. Germline assignment: CDR1 MNHEY and CDR2 SVGEGT. Here the CDR3 DNA reads TGTGCCAGCAGTTACAGCACCCGCAATCAGCCCCAGCATTTT. It is translated as CASSYSTRNQPQHF.

This clonotype was observed a few times. The J gene is TRBJ2-1, the V gene TRBV20-1; 9 bases align to TRBD1. The CDR3 runs to 17 residues. V dropped 3 bases and J dropped 10; count of bases not matched to a gene: 19. The germline gives CDR1 DFQATT, CDR2 SNEGSKA (reference sequence). The CDR3 DNA reads TGCAGTGCTAGTGTCCCGGGACAGGGACGAGCTGGGATGGAGCAGTTCTTC. Translation gives CSASVPGQGRAGMEQFF.

Notes on this clonotype: It may be a read error: a sequence one base away is much more abundant. The chain links TRBV7-2 to TRBJ1-2; 11 positions match TRBD1. This CDR3 comprises 16 residues. Losses at the gene ends were 8 bases for V and 5 bases for J; bases not matched to a gene: 13. Germline loops: CDR1 SGHTA, CDR2 FQGNSA. In DNA, the CDR3 is TGTGCCAGCGGCACTACAGGAGGACAGGGGGCGTATGGCTACACCTTC. The encoded protein is CASGTTGGQGAYGYTF.

The rearrangement uses TRBV19 and TRBJ1-1; D call uncertain. The ends were cut back, 3 bases at V and 0 bases at J, with 14 bases in the middle. The CDR3 has 16 residues. CDR1 LNHDA and CDR2 SQIVND come from the germline V gene (reference sequence). CDR3 sequence: CASSMRTDSMNTEAFF. CDR3 sequence (DNA): TGTGCCAGTAGTATGAGGACGGATTCTATGAACACTGAAGCTTTCTTT.

The rearrangement joins TRBV19 to TRBJ2-1; D tentatively fits TRBD1 or TRBD2 (6 bases each). V was cut by 3 bases and J by 7 bases, with 22 bases left in between. Germline V gene data show CDR1 as LNHDA and CDR2 as SQIVND (reference sequence). This CDR3 region has 17 residues. Written as DNA, the CDR3 is TGTGCCAGTAGTATTGTTCACGGGGGCCGTACAAAGAATGAGCAGTTCTTC. Its translation: CASSIVHGGRTKNEQFF.

Comments on this clonotype: A much larger clone differs by one base, so this may be a read error. The CDR3 does not close with the conserved phenylalanine or tryptophan, likely indicating a read error. This chain connects TRBV6-1 to TRBJ2-2; D gene ambiguous. The germline V and J ends were trimmed by 1 base and 7 bases, with 13 bases remaining between them. The V gene's germline CDR1 is MNHNS and CDR2 SASEGT. The CDR3 loop spans 15 amino acids. The CDR3 DNA sequence: TGTGCCAGCAGTGAAGTGGGGATGTTAGGCGGGGAGCTGTTTGTT. This sequence encodes CASSEVGMLGGELFV.

This clonotype occurred a few times. The chain has TRBV5-6 and TRBJ2-7; 12 bases align to TRBD1. Germline V gene lookup returns CDR1 SGHDT and CDR2 YYEEEE. V shed 4 bases and J 4 bases; nucleotides not matched to a gene: 9. The CDR3 has 16 residues. The CDR3 sequence: CASSRGQGAIVYEQYF. For the CDR3, the DNA is TGTGCCAGCAGCCGGGGACAGGGGGCCATCGTGTACGAGCAGTACTTC. The full variable domain, with the rest looked up from reference TRBV5-6 and TRBJ2-7, is DAGVTQSPTHLIKTRGQQVTLRCSPKSGHDTVSWYQQALGQGPQFIFQYYEEEERQRGNFPDRFSGHQFPNYSSELNVNALLLGDSALYLCASSRGQGAIVYEQYFGPGTRLTVT.

For the CDR3, the DNA is TGCGCCAGCAGTCAATGGGCTTGGGGGGCTCACTCCTACGAGCAGTACTTC. It specifies CASSQWAWGAHSYEQYF. J is TRBJ2-7 and V is TRBV23-1, with D perhaps being TRBD1 or TRBD2 (6 bases each). TRBV23-1 falls under the ORF class, with uncertain function. The V and J ends lost 1 base and 0 bases respectively, with 16 bases between them. This CDR3 is built from 17 residues.

This clonotype was detected many times. V is TRBV7-2 and J is TRBJ1-6, with D unresolved. Germline V lookup: CDR1 SGHTA, CDR2 FQGNSA. CDR3 length: 17 residues. V dropped 1 base and J dropped 0 bases, with 10 bases sitting between them. The CDR3 DNA follows: TGTGCCAGCAGCTTAGTGCAGGCGAGCTCCTATAATTCACCCCTCCACTTT. Amino acids: CASSLVQASSYNSPLHF.

The V and J genes are TRBV7-2 and TRBJ1-3, with D perhaps matching TRBD1 (5 bases). Trimming took 10 bases from V and 0 from J, leaving 16 bases between them. The length of the CDR3 is 15 residues. Germline V CDR1 and CDR2: SGHTA, FQGNSA. The CDR3 protein is CATTNRTNSGNTIYF. The CDR3 nucleotides read TGTGCCACCACGAACAGGACAAACTCTGGAAACACCATATATTTT.

The gene calls are TRBV20-1 and TRBJ2-7; D is possibly TRBD1 (5 bases). Germline V gene sequence: CDR1 DFQATT, CDR2 SNEGSKA (reference sequence). CDR3 length equals 12 residues. Trimming took off 0 bases at V and 6 bases at J, with 9 bases between the two ends. CDR3 sequence reads: CSARDGAVEQYF. The CDR3 bases are TGCAGTGCTAGAGATGGGGCCGTCGAGCAGTACTTC.

Comments on this clonotype: Being one base from a much bigger clone, this may be a read error. The chain recombines TRBV7-6 with TRBJ2-2; a possible D gene is TRBD2 (6 bases). V lost 2 bases and J 4 bases, leaving 20 bases between the germline ends. From germline, CDR1 is SGHVS and CDR2 FNYEAQ. The CDR3 is 18 residues long. The CDR3 protein is CASSLWIAVGPSTGELFF. In nucleotides, the CDR3 is TGTGCCAGCAGCTTATGGATAGCGGTGGGGCCCAGCACCGGGGAGCTGTTTTTT. The entire variable domain, with the rest obtained from reference TRBV7-6 and TRBJ2-2, is as follows: GAGVSQSPRYKVTKRGQDVALRCDPISGHVSLYWYRQALGQGPEFLTYFNYEAQQDKSGLPNDRFSAERPEGSISTLTIQRTEQRDSAMYRCASSLWIAVGPSTGELFFGEGSRLTVL.

V gene TRBV20-1 combines with J gene TRBJ2-3; no clear D. Trimming took 5 bases from V and 2 from J, leaving 14 bases between them. CDR3 length equals 14 residues. Germline assignment: CDR1 DFQATT and CDR2 SNEGSKA (reference sequence). For the CDR3, the DNA is TGCAGTGCTCCGACTTCCGAGGTCACAGATACGCAGTATTTT. Protein: CSAPTSEVTDTQYF.

The J gene is TRBJ2-3, the V gene TRBV24-1; a possible D gene is TRBD1 (5 bases). The CDR3 consists of 16 residues. V was pared by 3 bases and J by 2 bases, with 14 bases between. The germline V gene encodes CDR1 KGHDR and CDR2 SFDVKD. The CDR3 spells CATSDPGSGYTDTQYF. CDR3 nucleotide sequence: TGTGCCACCAGTGATCCGGGTTCAGGGTACACAGATACGCAGTATTTT.

CDR3 bases: TGTGCCAGCAACCGACCGGGACAAGACATGAACACTGAAGCTTTCTTT. Translation: CASNRPGQDMNTEAFF. This chain connects TRBV11-2 to TRBJ1-1, with D perhaps TRBD1 (6 bases). V was clipped by 7 bases and J by 0 bases, with 18 bases between them. CDR3 length: 16 amino acids. Germline assignment: CDR1 SGHAT and CDR2 FQNNGV.

A few counts support this clonotype. This rearrangement joins TRBV27 to TRBJ1-2; no reliable D call. V was trimmed by 6 bases and J by 4 bases, leaving 18 bases between them. CDR1 is MNHEY and CDR2 is SMNVEV in the germline V gene (reference sequence). CDR3 length: 15 residues. Here the CDR3 DNA reads TGTGCCAGCAGCCCCTCTCTGCTTGCATCCTATGGCTACACCTTC. This encodes CASSPSLLASYGYTF.

The chain recombines TRBV6-5 with TRBJ1-3, with a tentative D call TRBD1 (6 bases). Germline assignment: CDR1 MNHEY and CDR2 SVGAGI. Trimming left V 6 bases short and J 4 bases short, with 10 bases between. This CDR3 contains 13 residues. CDR3 region: CASSGGSGNTIYF. DNA for the CDR3: TGTGCCAGCAGCGGGGGCTCCGGAAACACCATATATTTT.

The CDR3: CASSPEGVEQYF. The CDR3 bases are TGTGCCAGCAGCCCGGAGGGGGTCGAGCAGTACTTC. The chain recombines TRBV7-6 with TRBJ2-7; TRBD1 or TRBD2 may be the D gene (6 bases each). CDR1 and CDR2 from the germline V gene are SGHVS and FNYEAQ. V gave up 5 bases and J gave up 6 bases, with 11 bases separating them. The CDR3 is 12 residues long.

This clonotype was detected only once. CDR3 in DNA: TGTGCCAGCAGCCGGAGAGGTGGGGGGCGCTGGACTGAAGCTTTCTTT. Its protein product is CASSRRGGGRWTEAFF. The V and J genes are TRBV14 and TRBJ1-1; tentative D call: TRBD1 (6 bases). Trimming removed 4 bases from V and 5 bases from J, with 20 bases in between. The CDR3 has 16 amino acids. Germline-derived CDR1 and CDR2 are SGHDN and FVKESK. Full variable domain (remainder filled in from reference TRBV14 and TRBJ1-1): EAGVTQFPSHSVIEKGQTVTLRCDPISGHDNLYWYRRVMGKEIKFLLHFVKESKQDESGMPNNRFLAERTGGTYSTLKVQPAELEDSGVYFCASSRRGGGRWTEAFFGQGTRLTVV.

The CDR3, as DNA: TGTGCCAGCAATATAGGTAGTTCCTACGAGCAGTACTTC. Translated, it gives CASNIGSSYEQYF. The V call is TRBV6-2 or TRBV6-3, the J call TRBJ2-7; D is uncertain. Germline V CDR1 and CDR2: MNHEY, SVGEGT. CDR3 length: 13 amino acids. Trimming shortened V by 7 bases and J by 1 base, and 11 bases separated the two germline ends.

This clonotype has just a few counts. The chain links TRBV4-2 to TRBJ1-5, with 8 bases matching TRBD1. Per the germline V gene, CDR1 is LGHNA and CDR2 is YNFKEQ. After removal of 3 bases from V and 7 bases from J, the junction contained 11 bases not matched to a gene. This CDR3 region has 16 residues. CDR3 bases: TGTGCCAGCAGCCACCAGGACAGGGCACTAGGGCAGCCCCAGCATTTT. Translation: CASSHQDRALGQPQHF.

The chain has TRBV6-6 and TRBJ1-1; tentatively, D is TRBD1 (6 bases). This CDR3 is 17 amino acids long. Between the trimmed V and J ends, which lost 7 bases and 0 bases, there was a span of 21 bases. Germline V CDR1 and CDR2: MNHNY, SVGAGI (reference sequence). CDR3 in amino acids: CASKVTQGHLMNTEAFF. CDR3 bases: TGTGCCAGCAAAGTTACACAGGGACACTTAATGAACACTGAAGCTTTCTTT.